Sequencing of this T cell receptor (beta chain) was carried out in a study of cytomegalovirus exposure and HLA in healthy donors (dated by TCRdb to 2015 to 2018). Regarding the study in general: In an earlier analysis of approximately 500 of the donors, approximately 300 Gb of sequence data and 90 million to 120 million unique TCR beta sequences from about 179 million T cells were reported. Donor age, sex, ethnicity and CMV serostatus were compiled together with the repertoire data. Of the approximately 400 genotyped donors, roughly 80% were placed in the genetic ancestry cluster associated with self-reported Caucasian donors. The aim of the study was to test whether cataloging public T cell receptors could identify signatures of past pathogen exposure. The number of typed donors differed by locus: about 629-640 for A, B, C, DRB1 and DQB1; 522 for DQA1; about 600 for DPA1; and roughly 490 for DPB1. In the later analysis, no new phenotypic data were used to find candidate immune exposures; instead, reliance was placed on TCR beta sequences and their occurrence across donors. The study profiled the T cell repertoires of hundreds of subjects by immunosequencing and related them to cytomegalovirus serostatus. Both class I and class II loci were covered by HLA typing, at four-digit resolution. In an earlier analysis of a few hundred of the donors, high-throughput TCR beta sequencing was used to judge whether each TCR beta V gene segment behaved as functional or pseudogenic. About 5 DR-DQ haplotypes were handled as single units for association and clustering, since linkage in the cohort was strong. Besides the first cohort of about 730 subjects, a separate validation cohort made up of over 95 different subjects was used. To predict cytomegalovirus infection status, the study brought together high-throughput TCR immunosequencing, statistical association of individual TCRs with disease status, and machine learning. A later genetic analysis took genome-wide SNP genotypes for about 55% of the 666 donors and used that subset as a discovery cohort. Every discovery cohort repertoire had been produced on one sequencing platform. Among about 410 genotyped donors of the cohort, an average of approximately 200,000 unique TCR beta nucleotide sequences was sequenced per donor, of which about 18% were non-productive. An early release covering approximately 600 HLA-typed donors comprised about 300 gigabases of sequencing data and tens of millions of unique TCR sequences. A later analysis re-examined previously published TCR beta repertoires from several hundred donors and added high-resolution HLA genotyping to investigate patterns of TCR occurrence.

The cysteine opens and the phenylalanine closes a CDR3 of 16 amino acids. Of all the DNA, just the CDR3 is kept, 48 bases in frame from base 1. Taken from the germline V gene, the CDR1 and CDR2 loops are SGDLS and YYNGEE. Compared with germline, V lacks 0 bases and J lacks 8 bases; bases without a gene match: 7. Overall study results and their limits: Because the 87-base-pair reads could not distinguish some IMGT-functional V segments, including TRBV6-2 and TRBV6-3, those segments were excluded. The study listed 164 TCR beta chains as associated with cytomegalovirus. According to the authors, the approach could potentially be generalized to other disease states and immunological phenotypes. In a later analysis, HLA-associated TCR beta chains were found to be more clonally expanded and to have lower generation probabilities than equally common non-associated chains. In both the original and validation cohorts, the classifier was reported to diagnose cytomegalovirus status with high specificity and sensitivity. Presence/absence analyses assumed roughly uniform sequencing depth across donors, an assumption that may not hold. A further reported finding was that TCR beta sequences accurately predicted the HLA-A and HLA-B alleles for most subjects in the first cohort. A cluster of highly shared sequence variants was judged likely to represent a technical artifact of the sequencing pipeline. Strong co-occurrence of HLA alleles, especially DR and DQ, made assigning TCR associations to individual alleles difficult. Because counts were too low, under 20 rarely observed V segments, including chromosome 9 orphons, were left out of the earlier analysis of approximately 500 of the donors. Across donors, most TCR sequences were observed very rarely, whereas some public TCRs were present in many individuals. A later genetic analysis reported fewer N-insertions in productive TCRs among donors in an Asian-associated ancestry cluster than the roughly 700-donor mean. In a later analysis, most CMV-associated TCR beta chains were found to appear HLA-restricted, with HLA associations seemingly driven largely by CMV exposure. Broadly in line with IMGT annotations, most TCR beta V segments showed up in productive rearrangements about 87% or about 30% of the time in an earlier analysis of 587 of the donors. A later analysis found that TCR association rates varied across HLA loci, with DRB1 alleles showing the most associated TCRs and HLA-C alleles the fewest. At a false discovery rate of 0.05, a later analysis linked under 20,000 TCR beta sequences to specific HLA alleles. In a later analysis, several top co-occurrence clusters were reported to appear linked to parvovirus B19, influenza, CMV and Epstein-Barr virus. The only immune exposure information available for the cohort was CMV serostatus. Because some donors lacked HLA typing at each locus, the association tests relied only on the typed subset. This cohort had only TCR beta chains sequenced, and the lack of alpha or paired-chain data limited which features could be detected. Linkage disequilibrium might explain the correlated functional status among segregating V segments, but an unknown experimental factor could not be excluded. A later genetic analysis associated a missense DCLRE1C variant with V-gene and J-gene trimming of TCR beta chains, and an independent cohort replicated the association. In vitro tests confirmed that a few of the cytomegalovirus-associated TCR beta chains recognize cytomegalovirus antigens.

The cohort comprised hundreds of healthy bone marrow donors. At the time of sampling, all cohort members were nominally healthy, though unrecorded immune exposures were likely present. The donor tested CMV seronegative, placing the donor among the 350 or so seronegative members of the cohort. A peripheral blood sample was provided by each donor, and peripheral blood mononuclear cells were used for TCR beta sequencing. Genomic DNA extraction from the blood cell samples was performed with the Qiagen DNeasy Blood Extraction Kit. Notes on this clone: Its antigen remains unidentified. No per-base quality is available; no much larger clone lies one base away.

Library preparation was by the immunoSEQ multiplex PCR assay. For the multiplex PCR, a mixture combining 60 forward primers for TCR Vbeta segments and 13 reverse primers for TCR Jbeta segments was used. A multiplex PCR assay on genomic DNA amplified the CDR3 region of rearranged TCR beta genes. The amplified TCR beta libraries were sequenced on the Illumina HiSeq System as 87-base-pair reads. The original pipeline was this. In a later analysis, 70 million to 95 million unique TCR beta chains were counted across the 500 to 850 repertoires, and around 10 million of these chains were shared by at least two donors. A nearest-neighbor algorithm error-corrected the raw reads and collapsed the reads into unique sequences, merging closely related sequences to remove PCR and sequencing errors. To assign V, D and J gene segments, CDR3 sequences were aligned to IMGT reference sequences. For a sequence to be retained, at least a six-nucleotide match to both a V gene segment and a J gene segment was required. A rearrangement was called productive if the CDR3 had no stop codons and remained in frame with V and J, and every other rearrangement was called non-productive. CDR3 was defined according to IMGT convention as the region running from the second conserved V-encoded cysteine to the conserved J-encoded phenylalanine. In an earlier analysis of around 600 of the donors, sequences lacking an unambiguous match to a single V gene segment were excluded. An earlier analysis of some 500 of the donors classified V segments as functional when productive rearrangements were above 56.7% and as segregating when the standard deviation between donors was above 5%. A statistical classification framework was built to diagnose cytomegalovirus status from the catalog of TCR beta chain sequences. A later analysis assigned V and J genes by comparing TCR nucleotide sequences with IMGT/GENE-DB human TR gene sequences. Using the TCRdist pipeline, a later analysis assigned CDR3 sequences along with most-parsimonious VDJ recombination scenarios. In a later analysis, each TCR beta chain was defined by its CDR3 amino acid sequence together with its V-gene family, and reads lacking a unique V-gene family were excluded. To address suspected cross-contamination and a sequencing artifact, a later analysis removed approximately 600 highly shared, low-generation-probability nucleotide sequences. In a later analysis, a clonal expansion index was calculated for each public chain from normalized within-repertoire ranks of inferred template counts. In a later analysis, generation probabilities were computed using a VDJ recombination model fitted to out-of-frame rearrangements, and the results were checked against IGoR. In a later analysis, hypergeometric tests were used to score TCR-TCR, TCR-HLA and TCR-CMV co-occurrence, with a repertoire-size bias correction applied to TCR pairs. A later analysis estimated false discovery rates by permuting HLA or CMV assignments 20 times. In a later analysis, co-occurring TCRs were grouped with DBSCAN, and TCRdist sequence similarity was added when clustering was performed within HLA-allele-positive subsets. Repertoires with fewer than 30,000 or more than 120,000 public chains, plus five repertoires with anomalous nucleotide sharing, were excluded from co-occurrence clustering. TCRdb mirrors the immuneACCESS table, restricted to in-frame sequences. Some clones are absent from its copies; in checked studies, under half trace to an unresolved V gene, and the reason for the others is unknown. The DNA gave D and trimming, while V, J and clone size come from that table. Recorded for this sample are some 120,000 clones; around 78% of them occurred a single time. Around 5.8% of the sample rests with the top ten.

This TCR came from a middle-aged woman in good health and CMV-seronegative. The V and J segments used are TRBV9 and TRBJ2-1; 11 of the junction bases match TRBD1. Sequencing input: PBMCs. The CDR3: CASSVVGQGAVDEQFF. The DNA sequence reads TGTGCCAGCAGCGTAGTCGGACAGGGGGCTGTGGATGAGCAGTTCTTC.